The rows below give T cell receptor beta chains drawn from one sample of a study of shared clonotypes between healthy human individuals. Sequencing used immunoSEQ multiplex PCR; TCRdb keeps in-frame clones, though not all of them. The table includes 2 million to 2.5 million clones, approximately 94% detected once. What was sequenced was naive CD4+ T cells sorted from blood. All receptors derive from a man younger than 35 in good health. Each CDR3 is given with its conserved first and last residue. Fields, in order: V gene, J gene, clone size, D gene, CDR3 protein, CDR3 DNA. D genes are given only for firm matches. The size field is filled for only some rows; it gives once, few, many or a size class.

TRBV7-6,TRBJ2-5,-,-,CASSLVESPSETQYF,TGTGCCAGCAGCTTAGTAGAGAGTCCTTCAGAGACCCAGTACTTC
TRBV29-1,TRBJ1-1,-,-,CSDDSGLNMNTEAFF,TGCAGCGACGACAGTGGGCTTAACATGAACACTGAAGCTTTCTTT
TRBV14,TRBJ2-1,-,TRBD2,CASSLLAGGPYNEQFF,TGTGCCAGCAGCTTACTAGCGGGAGGGCCGTACAATGAGCAGTTCTTC
TRBV5-1,TRBJ1-1,-,TRBD1,CASSPGQGETEAFF,TGCGCCAGCAGCCCGGGACAGGGGGAGACTGAAGCTTTCTTT
TRBV29-1,TRBJ1-3,-,TRBD1,CSVKTGAGRGSGNTIYF,TGCAGCGTCAAAACAGGGGCGGGAAGGGGTTCTGGAAACACCATATATTTT
TRBV13,TRBJ2-1,-,-,CASSPVGGAYNEQFF,TGTGCCAGCAGTCCTGTGGGCGGAGCCTACAATGAGCAGTTCTTC
TRBV14,TRBJ2-5,-,-,CASSQLSGGGSETQYF,TGTGCCAGCAGCCAACTCTCTGGGGGGGGCTCGGAGACCCAGTACTTC
TRBV19,TRBJ2-3,-,-,CASSDSGTAADTQYF,TGTGCCAGTAGTGACTCCGGGACCGCAGCCGATACGCAGTATTTT
TRBV27,TRBJ2-7,-,TRBD2,CASSLAGGPLYEQYF,TGTGCCAGCAGTTTAGCGGGAGGGCCCCTCTACGAGCAGTACTTC
TRBV5-4,TRBJ1-1,-,-,CASSLVDTVGTEAFF,TGTGCCAGCAGCTTGGTGGATACGGTGGGCACTGAAGCTTTCTTT
TRBV11-3,TRBJ2-2,-,-,CASSISLMGSGNTGELFF,TGTGCCAGCAGCATCTCCCTGATGGGTAGCGGGAACACCGGGGAGCTGTTTTTT
TRBV27,TRBJ1-1,-,TRBD1,CASSIRTGGGEAFF,TGTGCCAGCAGTATCCGGACAGGGGGCGGTGAAGCTTTCTTT
TRBV5-1,TRBJ1-2,-,-,CASSLGEGVYGYTF,TGCGCCAGCAGCTTGGGGGAGGGCGTCTATGGCTACACCTTC
TRBV19,TRBJ1-6,-,-,CASNDGTGTGNSPLHF,TGTGCCAGTAATGATGGTACCGGGACGGGTAATTCACCCCTCCACTTT
TRBV27,TRBJ2-3,-,TRBD1,CASRGQGFTDTQYF,TGTGCCAGCAGGGGACAGGGGTTCACAGATACGCAGTATTTT
TRBV5-1,TRBJ2-7,-,-,CASSLGAGSYEQYF,TGCGCCAGCAGCTTAGGAGCAGGGTCCTACGAGCAGTACTTC
TRBV5-4,TRBJ2-1,-,-,CASRPAGYGGNEQFF,TGTGCCAGCAGACCCGCGGGTTACGGAGGTAATGAGCAGTTCTTC
TRBV4-3,TRBJ1-2,-,-,CASSQGLSYGYTF,TGCGCCAGCAGCCAAGGCCTCTCCTATGGCTACACCTTC
TRBV9,TRBJ2-2,-,-,CASSPQVVIGELFF,TGTGCCAGCAGCCCCCAGGTTGTAATCGGGGAGCTGTTTTTT
TRBV6-5,TRBJ1-5,-,-,CASRQGGQINQPQHF,TGTGCCAGCAGGCAGGGAGGGCAGATTAATCAGCCCCAGCATTTT
TRBV7-2,TRBJ2-3,-,-,CASSLMGDTQYF,TGTGCCAGCAGCTTAATGGGGGATACGCAGTATTTT
TRBV5-4,TRBJ1-6,-,-,CASSSAGSPLHF,TGTGCCAGCAGCTCCGCGGGTTCACCCCTCCACTTT
TRBV28,TRBJ1-6,-,TRBD1,CASSYRIGQGERALHF,TGTGCCAGCAGTTATCGAATCGGACAGGGGGAGCGGGCCCTCCACTTT
TRBV5-6,TRBJ1-5,once,-,CASSFNSNQPQHF,TGTGCCAGCAGCTTCAACAGTAATCAGCCCCAGCATTTT
TRBV27,TRBJ2-2,-,-,CASSLWSGTGTGELFF,TGTGCCAGCAGTTTATGGAGTGGTACAGGCACCGGGGAGCTGTTTTTT
TRBV5-1,TRBJ2-3,-,-,CASSLDSQGSDTQYF,TGCGCCAGCAGCTTGGATAGCCAGGGGTCAGATACGCAGTATTTT
TRBV5-4,TRBJ2-7,-,-,CASSLDTVLREQYF,TGTGCCAGCAGCTTGGACACGGTTTTACGAGAGCAGTACTTC
TRBV10-2,TRBJ2-7,-,TRBD2,CASSEPGLAVYEQYF,TGCGCCAGCAGTGAACCGGGACTAGCAGTCTACGAGCAGTACTTC
TRBV10-3,TRBJ1-2,-,TRBD1,CAISELTGTNSYTF,TGTGCCATCAGTGAACTGACAGGGACTAATAGCTACACCTTC
TRBV5-1,TRBJ2-7,-,TRBD1,CASSPPGQGSYEQYF,TGCGCCAGCAGCCCGCCCGGACAGGGCTCCTACGAGCAGTACTTC
TRBV5-3,TRBJ2-1,-,-,CARSFGPRVHNEQFF,TGTGCCAGAAGCTTCGGACCCAGGGTCCATAATGAGCAGTTCTTC
TRBV11-2,TRBJ1-1,-,-,CASTGGVMNTEAFF,TGTGCCAGCACCGGGGGAGTCATGAACACTGAAGCTTTCTTT
TRBV6-6,TRBJ1-2,-,-,CASRVVVTHEGYTF,TGTGCCAGCAGAGTCGTCGTTACCCACGAAGGCTACACCTTC
TRBV28,TRBJ1-4,-,-,CASSLMVVTNEKLFF,TGTGCCAGCAGTTTAATGGTGGTAACTAATGAAAAACTGTTTTTT
TRBV6-6,TRBJ1-6,-,-,CASSLLDRGNSPLHF,TGTGCCAGCAGTCTACTTGACCGGGGGAATTCACCCCTCCACTTT
TRBV5-1,TRBJ2-3,once,-,CASSPAFTDTQYF,TGCGCCAGCAGCCCCGCCTTCACAGATACGCAGTATTTT
TRBV7-9,TRBJ2-5,-,-,CASRLWENQETQYF,TGTGCCAGCAGGTTGTGGGAGAACCAAGAGACCCAGTACTTC
TRBV6-5,TRBJ1-1,-,-,CASSYSLNLNTEAFF,TGTGCCAGCAGTTACTCGTTGAACCTGAACACTGAAGCTTTCTTT
TRBV4-2,TRBJ2-1,-,-,CASSQVRGLYNEQFF,TGTGCCAGCAGCCAAGTGAGGGGCCTATACAATGAGCAGTTCTTC
TRBV9,TRBJ1-4,-,-,CASSVDPSSEKLFF,TGTGCCAGCAGCGTAGACCCTTCGAGTGAAAAACTGTTTTTT
TRBV10-3,TRBJ1-4,-,-,CAISGGTATNEKLFF,TGTGCCATCAGTGGGGGGACGGCAACTAATGAAAAACTGTTTTTT
TRBV11-2,TRBJ2-3,-,-,CASSQRRTEGSTDTQYF,TGTGCCAGCAGCCAACGGAGGACAGAGGGGAGCACAGATACGCAGTATTTT
TRBV27,TRBJ2-7,-,TRBD1,CASSTWTGGSHEQYF,TGTGCCAGCAGTACCTGGACAGGGGGCTCCCACGAGCAGTACTTC
TRBV5-1,TRBJ2-5,-,-,CASSSGLETQYF,TGCGCCAGCAGCTCCGGACTCGAGACCCAGTACTTC